A single sample is the source of the 7 T cell receptor beta chains below, sequenced in a study of cytomegalovirus exposure and HLA in healthy donors. The PCR employed 60 Vbeta primers together with 13 Jbeta primers. Generated by immunoSEQ multiplex PCR, the TCRdb table keeps only in-frame clones and is missing some. The repertoire holds some 150,000 clones, with approximately 79% as singletons. Sample: PBMCs. These receptors were collected from a man aged 40-50 years in good health and CMV-seronegative.

The table lists this clone with a count of one. The chain couples TRBV5-6 to TRBJ2-7; D gene unclear. V lost 2 bases and J lost 3, with 3 bases in between. The CDR3 covers 11 residues. Germline V gene sequence: CDR1 SGHDT, CDR2 YYEEEE. CDR3 amino acids: CASSFYYEQYF. The CDR3 DNA sequence: TGTGCCAGCAGCTTTTACTACGAGCAGTACTTC.

The gene calls are TRBV27 and TRBJ2-7; 15 nucleotides align to TRBD2. V shed 6 bases and J 6 bases; nucleotides not matched to a gene: 3. This CDR3 has 14 amino acids. Germline CDR1 and CDR2: MNHEY and SMNVEV (reference sequence). The CDR3 nucleotides are TGTGCCAGCAGGGGACTAGCGGGGGGATGCGAGCAGTACTTC. It yields the protein CASRGLAGGCEQYF.

The chain recombines TRBV4-1 with TRBJ2-7; tentatively, D is TRBD1 (5 bases). Trimming cost V 0 bases and J 0 bases, with 6 bases left between them. Germline lookup yields CDR1 MGHRA and CDR2 YSYEKL. The CDR3 totals 14 residues. Here the CDR3 reads CASSQERGSYEQYF. The DNA of the CDR3 is TGCGCCAGCAGCCAAGAAAGGGGCTCCTACGAGCAGTACTTC.

J is TRBJ2-7 and V is TRBV6-6, with D uncertain. The V gene lost 0 bases and the J gene lost 1 base, with 10 bases spanning the gap. The CDR3 covers 15 residues. Looked up from germline, CDR1 is MNHNY and CDR2 is SVGAGI (reference sequence). CDR3 bases: TGTGCCAGCAGTTACTCGTCATCAGGATCCTACGAGCAGTACTTC. This sequence encodes CASSYSSSGSYEQYF.

The CDR3 loop is CAWSLSWDKPNYGYTF. The DNA of the CDR3 is TGTGCCTGGAGTTTGTCCTGGGACAAACCTAACTATGGCTACACCTTC. The chain recombines TRBV30 with TRBJ1-2; D may be TRBD1 (6 bases). This CDR3 has 16 amino acids. Germline lookup yields CDR1 GTSNPN and CDR2 SVGIG (reference sequence). Trimming cost V 2 bases and J 0 bases, with 16 bases left between them.

The chain is built from TRBV12-5 and TRBJ2-7, with D perhaps matching TRBD2 (6 bases). Trimming cost V 5 bases and J 2 bases, with 16 bases left between them. CDR1 and CDR2 (germline): LGHNT, FRNRAP. This CDR3 is built from 15 residues. The CDR3 coding sequence is TGTGCTAGTGGTCCCGCCGGGACTGGAGCCTACGAGCAGTACTTC. Encoded protein: CASGPAGTGAYEQYF.

The J gene is TRBJ1-5, the V gene TRBV19, with D unclear. The CDR3 extends over 15 amino acids. Trimming took off 3 bases at V and 3 bases at J, with 12 bases between the two ends. CDR1 and CDR2 from the germline V gene are LNHDA and SQIVND (reference sequence). CDR3 in amino acids: CASSILGSTNQPQHF. CDR3 nucleotides: TGTGCCAGTAGTATTTTGGGGAGTACCAATCAGCCCCAGCATTTT.